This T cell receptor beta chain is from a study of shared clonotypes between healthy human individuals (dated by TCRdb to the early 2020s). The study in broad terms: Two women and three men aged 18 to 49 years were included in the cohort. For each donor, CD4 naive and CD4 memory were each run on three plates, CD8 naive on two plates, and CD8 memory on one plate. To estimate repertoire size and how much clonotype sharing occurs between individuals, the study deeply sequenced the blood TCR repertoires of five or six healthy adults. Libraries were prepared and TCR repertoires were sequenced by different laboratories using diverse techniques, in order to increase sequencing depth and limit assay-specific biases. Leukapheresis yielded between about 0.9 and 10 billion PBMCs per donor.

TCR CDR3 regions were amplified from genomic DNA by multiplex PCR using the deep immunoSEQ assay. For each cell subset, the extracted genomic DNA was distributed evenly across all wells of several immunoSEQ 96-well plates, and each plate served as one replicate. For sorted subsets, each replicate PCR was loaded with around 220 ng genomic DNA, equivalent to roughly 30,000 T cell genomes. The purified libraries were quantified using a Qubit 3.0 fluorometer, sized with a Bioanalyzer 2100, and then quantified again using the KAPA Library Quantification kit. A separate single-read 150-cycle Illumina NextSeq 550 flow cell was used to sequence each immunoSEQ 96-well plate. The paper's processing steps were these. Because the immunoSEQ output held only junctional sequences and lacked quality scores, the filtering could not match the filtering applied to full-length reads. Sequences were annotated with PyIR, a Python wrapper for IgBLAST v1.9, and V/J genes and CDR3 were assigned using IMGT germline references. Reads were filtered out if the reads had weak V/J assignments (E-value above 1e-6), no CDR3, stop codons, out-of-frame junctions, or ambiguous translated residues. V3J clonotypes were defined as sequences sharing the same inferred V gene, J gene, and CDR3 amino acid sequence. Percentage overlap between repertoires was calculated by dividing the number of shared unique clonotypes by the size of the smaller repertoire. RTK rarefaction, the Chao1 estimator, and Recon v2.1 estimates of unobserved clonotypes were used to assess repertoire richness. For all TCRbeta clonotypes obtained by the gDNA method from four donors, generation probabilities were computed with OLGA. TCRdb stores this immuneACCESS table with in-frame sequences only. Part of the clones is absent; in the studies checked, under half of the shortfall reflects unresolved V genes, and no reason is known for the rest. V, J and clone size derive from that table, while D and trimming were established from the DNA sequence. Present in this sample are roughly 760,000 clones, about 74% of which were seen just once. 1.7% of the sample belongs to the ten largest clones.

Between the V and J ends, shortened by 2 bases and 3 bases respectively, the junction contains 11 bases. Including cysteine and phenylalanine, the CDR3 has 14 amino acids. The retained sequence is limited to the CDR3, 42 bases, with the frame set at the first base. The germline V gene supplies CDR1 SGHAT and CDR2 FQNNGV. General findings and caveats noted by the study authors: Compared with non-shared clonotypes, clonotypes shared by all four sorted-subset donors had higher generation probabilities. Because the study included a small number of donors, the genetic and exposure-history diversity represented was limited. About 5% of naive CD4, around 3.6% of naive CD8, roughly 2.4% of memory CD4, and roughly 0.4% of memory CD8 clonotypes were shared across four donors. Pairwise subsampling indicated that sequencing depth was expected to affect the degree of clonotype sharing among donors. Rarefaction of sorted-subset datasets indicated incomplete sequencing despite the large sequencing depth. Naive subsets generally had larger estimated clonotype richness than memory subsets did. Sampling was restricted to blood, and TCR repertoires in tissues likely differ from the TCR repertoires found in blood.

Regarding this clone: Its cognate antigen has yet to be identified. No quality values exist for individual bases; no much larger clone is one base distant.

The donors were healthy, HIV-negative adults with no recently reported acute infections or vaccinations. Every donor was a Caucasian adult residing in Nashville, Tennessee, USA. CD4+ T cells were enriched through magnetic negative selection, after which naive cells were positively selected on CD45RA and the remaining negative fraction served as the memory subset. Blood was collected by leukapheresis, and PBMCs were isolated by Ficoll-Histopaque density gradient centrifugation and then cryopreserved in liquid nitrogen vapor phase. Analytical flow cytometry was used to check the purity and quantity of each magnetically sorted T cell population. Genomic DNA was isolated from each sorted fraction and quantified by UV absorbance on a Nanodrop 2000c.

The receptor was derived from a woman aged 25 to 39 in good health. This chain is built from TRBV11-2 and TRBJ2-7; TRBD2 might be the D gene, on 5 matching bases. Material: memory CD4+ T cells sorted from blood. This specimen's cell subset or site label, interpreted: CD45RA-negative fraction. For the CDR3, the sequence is CASSLSASGYEQYF. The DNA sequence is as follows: TGTGCCAGCAGCTTATCAGCCAGCGGCTACGAGCAGTACTTC. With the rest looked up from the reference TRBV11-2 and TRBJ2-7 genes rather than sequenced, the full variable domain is EAGVAQSPRYKIIEKRQSVAFWCNPISGHATLYWYQQILGQGPKLLIQFQNNGVVDDSQLPKDRFSAERLKGVDSTLKIQPAKLEDSAVYLCASSLSASGYEQYFGPGTRLTVT.